The next 10 T cell receptor beta chains were all read from a single sample in a study of post-analysis software for immune sequencing data. Study findings and constraints: Higher frequency in patients than in controls was seen for about five TRBV segments, with TRBV5-6, TRBV5-1 and TRBV20-1 among them.

What these receptors recognize is not known. Carried by the TCR beta cDNA libraries were unique molecular identifiers. TCRdb re-analysed the PCR reads in MiXCR, keeping a single row per CDR3 protein. The table records a few hundred thousand distinct CDR3 sequences, more than 30% of them present only once. The sequencing input was blood. All receptors derive from a girl aged 2-10 years with multiple sclerosis.

This chain joins TRBV7-6 and TRBJ2-4; 8 nucleotides line up with TRBD1. The DNA matches TRBJ2-7 better at its end, which makes the J call doubtful. CDR1 is SGHVS, CDR2 FNYEAQ, per germline. This CDR3 contains 13 residues. The DNA for the CDR3 is TGTGCCAGCAGCATAGGACAGGGCTACGAGCAGTACTTC. Translation gives CASSIGQGYEQYF.

The chain combines TRBV7-2 with TRBJ2-1, with D hard to call. CDR1 is SGHTA, CDR2 FQGNSA, per germline. Trimming pared 1 base from V and 4 bases from J, leaving 11 bases between. The CDR3 is 15 amino acids. The CDR3 DNA reads as TGTGCCAGCAGCTTAGTAACACACGTATACAATGAGCAGTTCTTC. Amino acids: CASSLVTHVYNEQFF.

The chain couples TRBV13 to TRBJ2-7, with 7 bases matching TRBD2. CDR1 and CDR2 from the germline V gene are PRHDT and FYEKMQ (reference sequence). The V segment lost 2 bases and the J segment 7 bases; nucleotides outside the gene matches: 5. The CDR3 consists of 13 residues. Written as DNA, the CDR3 is TGTGCCAGCAGCTTACGACTAGCTGGGGAGCAGTACTTC. Translated, it gives CASSLRLAGEQYF.

This clonotype was counted only a few times. The CDR3 nucleotides are TGCGCCAGCAGCCCCGTGGCCGGGAGTGAGCAGTTCTTC. This codes for CASSPVAGSEQFF. The V and J genes are TRBV5-1 and TRBJ2-1; weak D call: TRBD2 (6 bases). The CDR3 is 13 amino acids. The V end lost 4 bases, the J end lost 9 bases, and 14 bases lay between the germline ends. CDR1 is SGHRS, CDR2 YFSETQ, per germline.

This clonotype was counted between two and nine times. The CDR3 DNA follows: TGTGCCAGCAGCGAGGGACAGGGGGCCAGAGGCTACACCTTC. Its translation is CASSEGQGARGYTF. The chain carries TRBV7-2 and TRBJ1-2, with TRBD1 matching over 12 bases. V shed 5 bases and J 8 bases; nucleotides not matched to a gene: 6. The CDR3 runs 14 residues. CDR1 and CDR2 from the germline V gene are SGHTA and FQGNSA. Combining the CDR3 with reference TRBV7-2 and TRBJ1-2 gives the whole variable domain GAGVSQSPSNKVTEKGKDVELRCDPISGHTALYWYRQSLGQGLEFLIYFQGNSAPDKSGLPSDRFSAERTGGSVSTLTIQRTQQEDSAVYLCASSEGQGARGYTFGSGTRLTVV.

This clonotype showed up just once. V usage is TRBV7-2 and J usage is TRBJ2-3; D unclear. Trimming took 3 bases from V and 4 from J, leaving 11 bases between them. Germline V gene sequence: CDR1 SGHTA, CDR2 FQGNSA. This CDR3 is built from 14 residues. The CDR3, as DNA: TGTGCCAGCAGCTTTCAGACCCTTCCAGATACGCAGTATTTT. Translating gives CASSFQTLPDTQYF.

This chain links TRBV28 with TRBJ2-1; the match to TRBD2 covers 7 bases. The germline CDR1 and CDR2 sequences are MDHEN and SYDVKM. The CDR3 is 14 amino acids. V trimming: 5 bases; J trimming: 7 bases; junction bases outside the gene matches: 8. CDR3 region: CASSPPGRDNEQFF. CDR3 sequence (DNA): TGTGCCAGCAGTCCCCCTGGGAGGGATAATGAGCAGTTCTTC. Full variable domain (remainder filled in from reference TRBV28 and TRBJ2-1): DVKVTQSSRYLVKRTGEKVFLECVQDMDHENMFWYRQDPGLGLRLIYFSYDVKMKEKGDIPEGYSVSREKKERFSLILESASTNQTSMYLCASSPPGRDNEQFFGPGTRLTVL.

This clonotype came up once. The chain is built from TRBV11-3 and TRBJ2-1; D remains ambiguous. CDR1 and CDR2 from the germline V gene are SGHNT and YENEEA. This CDR3 contains 14 residues. V lost 1 base and J lost 8, with 12 bases in between. The CDR3 DNA reads TGTGCCAGCAGCTTAGTCCCAAATAGTTATGAGCAGTTCTTC. Translated, it gives CASSLVPNSYEQFF.

In its sample, this clonotype was seen a few times. The chain employs TRBV28 and TRBJ1-2, with D maybe TRBD1 (5 bases). V was cut by 8 bases and J by 4 bases, with 20 bases left in between. Germline V gene data show CDR1 as MDHEN and CDR2 as SYDVKM. The CDR3 totals 15 residues. CDR3 coding DNA: TGTGCCAGCGAACCTTGGGCAGGGTTGGTCTATGGCTACACCTTC. It codes for CASEPWAGLVYGYTF.

A few counts support this clonotype. This chain connects TRBV7-6 to TRBJ2-3; D is unclear. Germline V gene lookup returns CDR1 SGHVS and CDR2 FNYEAQ. The CDR3 totals 13 residues. V was shortened by 4 bases and J by 3 bases, with 8 bases between the two germline ends. CDR3 loop: CASSSTWTDTQYF. The CDR3 nucleotides are TGTGCCAGCAGCTCCACCTGGACAGATACGCAGTATTTT.